Listed here are 27 T cell receptor beta chains from one sample, sequenced in a study of blood T cell repertoires in COVID-19. TCRdb's table, derived via immunoSEQ multiplex PCR, lists solely in-frame clones and lacks some. This table has about 160,000 clones, over 70% appearing once. The sample taken for sequencing was peripheral blood. All receptors come from a woman older than 75 with active or convalescent COVID-19.

The chain couples TRBV19 to TRBJ1-1; maybe TRBD1 (6 bases). V lost 5 bases and J lost 0, with 16 bases in between. The CDR3 has 16 amino acids. Looked up from germline, CDR1 is LNHDA and CDR2 is SQIVND (reference sequence). The CDR3 nucleotides are TGTGCCAGTAGTCCGCGGACAGTGACATTGAACACTGAAGCTTTCTTT. This encodes CASSPRTVTLNTEAFF.

The sample holds one count of this clone. J is TRBJ2-7 and V is TRBV5-1, with a tentative D call TRBD1 (5 bases). The CDR3 is 15 residues long. V was clipped by 1 base and J by 1 base, with 12 bases between them. Germline V gene sequence: CDR1 SGHRS, CDR2 YFSETQ. The CDR3 DNA follows: TGCGCCAGCAGCTTGTTGCAGGGCCTTTCCTACGAGCAGTACTTC. It is translated as CASSLLQGLSYEQYF.

The gene calls are TRBV29-1 and TRBJ1-1; tentatively, D is TRBD1 (5 bases). Germline-derived CDR1 and CDR2 are SQVTM and ANQGSEA. The germline V and J ends were trimmed by 7 bases and 3 bases, with 15 bases remaining between them. This CDR3 region has 13 residues. As DNA, the CDR3 is TGCAGCGCCAGGGCGTCGCCGGACACTGAAGCTTTCTTT. Translated: CSARASPDTEAFF.

This chain connects TRBV27 to TRBJ1-5; 8 bases agree with TRBD1. The germline gives CDR1 MNHEY, CDR2 SMNVEV (reference sequence). V dropped 10 bases and J dropped 2; count of bases not matched to a gene: 4. This CDR3 is built from 13 residues. This chain's CDR3 is CAIGQGGNQPQHF. In nucleotides, the CDR3 is TGTGCCATCGGACAGGGAGGCAATCAGCCCCAGCATTTT.

This rearrangement joins TRBV5-1 to TRBJ2-3; TRBD2 matches at 13 bases. V lost 1 base, J lost 4 bases, and 0 bases stayed unmatched. Germline CDR1 is SGHRS and CDR2 is YFSETQ. The length of the CDR3 is 15 residues. CDR3 amino acids: CASSLTSGGADTQYF. The CDR3 region has the DNA TGCGCCAGCAGCTTGACTAGCGGGGGGGCAGATACGCAGTATTTT.

V is TRBV7-9 and J is TRBJ1-2, with 10 bases identical to TRBD1. The CDR3 contains 13 residues. V lost 5 bases and J lost 7; bases outside the gene matches: 4. Germline loops: CDR1 SEHNR, CDR2 FQNEAQ (reference sequence). The CDR3 protein is CASSGQGGSGYTF. The CDR3 region has the DNA TGTGCCAGCAGCGGACAGGGGGGGAGTGGCTACACCTTC.

The chain links TRBV30 to TRBJ2-7; 7 bases match TRBD1. Germline loops: CDR1 GTSNPN, CDR2 SVGIG (reference sequence). The CDR3 is 12 amino acids. V was pared by 2 bases and J by 7 bases, with 5 bases of the junction left unmatched. CDR3 DNA: TGTGCCTGGAGTTACAGGGGTCGAGAGCAGTACTTC. Translated, it gives CAWSYRGREQYF. The full variable domain, in which reference TRBV30 and TRBJ2-7 provide the parts outside the CDR3, is SQTIHQWPATLVQPVGSPLSLECTVEGTSNPNLYWYRQAAGRGLQLLFYSVGIGQISSEVPQNLSASRPQDRQFILSSKKLLLSDSGFYLCAWSYRGREQYFGPGTRLTVT.

This clone was seen a single time. This chain connects TRBV3-1 (or the pseudogene TRBV3-2) to TRBJ1-5; 7 nucleotides match TRBD1. This CDR3 has 17 residues. J gave up 7 bases and V 0 bases, and 12 bases lay outside the gene matches. Germline V CDR1 and CDR2: LGHDT, YNNKEL (reference sequence). CDR3 DNA sequence: TGTGCCAGCAGCCAAGATCACTCGGCAGGGGGTGGCCAGCCCCAGCATTTT. Translated, it gives CASSQDHSAGGGQPQHF.

The CDR3: CASTSLGPVETQYF. The CDR3 nucleotides read TGTGCCAGCACCTCCTTGGGGCCGGTGGAGACCCAGTACTTC. The chain couples TRBV5-4 to TRBJ2-5, with D possibly TRBD1 on 5 matching bases. Germline loops: CDR1 SGHNT, CDR2 YYREEE (reference sequence). V lost 6 bases to trimming and J lost 5 bases, with 17 bases between them. This CDR3 spans 14 amino acids. Full variable domain (rest looked up from reference TRBV5-4 and TRBJ2-5): ETGVTQSPTHLIKTRGQQVTLRCSSQSGHNTVSWYQQALGQGPQFIFQYYREEENGRGNFPPRFSGLQFPNYSSELNVNALELDDSALYLCASTSLGPVETQYFGPGTRLLVL.

V is TRBV27 and J is TRBJ2-7, with D possibly TRBD2 on 7 matching bases. Trimming took off 4 bases at V and 6 bases at J, with 16 bases between the two ends. Germline assignment: CDR1 MNHEY and CDR2 SMNVEV (reference sequence). This CDR3 is 14 amino acids long. The CDR3 nucleotides read TGTGCCAGCAGTTGGGCTCGGGGGGCCGGCGAGCAGTACTTC. Its translation: CASSWARGAGEQYF.

The rearrangement links TRBV11-2 to TRBJ1-1, with TRBD1 matching over 8 bases. V gave up 4 bases and J gave up 6 bases; unmatched junction bases: 4. This CDR3 comprises 13 residues. Germline V gene lookup returns CDR1 SGHAT and CDR2 FQNNGV. The CDR3 DNA is TGTGCCAGCAGCTCAGACAGGGGCGCTGAAGCTTTCTTT. It translates to CASSSDRGAEAFF.

V gene TRBV28 combines with J gene TRBJ1-2; D gene unclear. Trimming took 8 bases from V and 0 from J, leaving 10 bases between them. CDR1 is MDHEN, CDR2 SYDVKM, per germline. This CDR3 spans 13 amino acids. CDR3 sequence: CASSTEANYGYTF. As DNA, the CDR3 is TGTGCCAGCTCGACTGAAGCTAACTATGGCTACACCTTC.

The rearrangement joins TRBV6-2 or TRBV6-3 to TRBJ2-2, with 8 bases identical to TRBD1. The trim removed 5 bases at V and 0 bases at J, leaving 5 bases unmatched. The CDR3 contains 16 residues. Germline CDR1 reads MNHEY; CDR2 reads SVGEGT. This CDR3 reads CASSKGQATNTGELFF. The CDR3 DNA is TGTGCCAGCAGTAAGGGACAGGCAACGAACACCGGGGAGCTGTTTTTT.

V gene TRBV20-1 combines with J gene TRBJ2-1, with D possibly TRBD1 on 5 matching bases. CDR1 DFQATT and CDR2 SNEGSKA come from the germline V gene (reference sequence). V dropped 3 bases and J dropped 10 bases, with 13 bases sitting between them. The CDR3 contains 12 residues. CDR3 nucleotide sequence: TGCAGTGCTAGTAAGAAGAAGGGGGAGCAGTTCTTC. Translated: CSASKKKGEQFF.

This rearrangement joins TRBV6-1 to TRBJ1-2; weak D call: TRBD1 (5 bases). From germline, CDR1 is MNHNS and CDR2 SASEGT. This CDR3 comprises 15 residues. The V and J ends lost 1 base and 3 bases respectively, with 12 bases between them. The CDR3 DNA sequence: TGTGCCAGCAGTGAAGGGGGCAGGGTGTACTATGGCTACACCTTC. This encodes CASSEGGRVYYGYTF.

The chain recombines TRBV28 with TRBJ2-2; 7 bases match TRBD1. After removal of 6 bases from V and 3 bases from J, the junction contained 4 bases not matched to a gene. This CDR3 has 14 residues. Germline lookup yields CDR1 MDHEN and CDR2 SYDVKM. The CDR3 sequence: CASRRTGDTGELFF. The CDR3 DNA reads as TGTGCCAGCAGAAGAACAGGGGACACCGGGGAGCTGTTTTTT.

V usage is TRBV7-9 and J usage is TRBJ2-5, with TRBD1 matching 7 bases. The V segment lost 3 bases and the J segment 5 bases; nucleotides outside the gene matches: 6. CDR1 and CDR2 from the germline V gene are SEHNR and FQNEAQ (reference sequence). The CDR3 totals 14 residues. CDR3 region: CASSFDRALETQYF. DNA of the CDR3: TGTGCCAGCAGCTTCGACAGGGCCCTGGAGACCCAGTACTTC. Looking up the rest from reference TRBV7-9 and TRBJ2-5 gives the full variable domain: DTGVSQNPRHKITKRGQNVTFRCDPISEHNRLYWYRQTLGQGPEFLTYFQNEAQLEKSRLLSDRFSAERPKGSFSTLEIQRTEQGDSAMYLCASSFDRALETQYFGPGTRLLVL.

Turning to this clone: Other DNA variants within this sample encode the same CDR3. CDR3 nucleotide sequence: TGTGCCAGCAGACTAGCGGGGGGGCCGGAGACCCAGTACTTC. This gives the protein CASRLAGGPETQYF. The rearrangement uses TRBV6-5 and TRBJ2-5; 13 bases line up with TRBD2. CDR1 is MNHEY and CDR2 is SVGAGI in the germline V gene. With 6 bases clipped from V and 5 bases from J, the junction kept 3 bases outside the gene matches. This CDR3 comprises 14 residues.

This clone appeared a single time. The chain is built from TRBV5-1 and TRBJ1-6; the match to TRBD1 covers 10 bases. Per germline, CDR1 SGHRS and CDR2 YFSETQ. The CDR3 has 16 residues. V was clipped by 1 base and J by 8 bases; unmatched bases: 6. CDR3 nucleotides: TGCGCCAGCAGCTTGAGGGGACAGGGGAGAGATTCACCCCTCCACTTT. Protein: CASSLRGQGRDSPLHF.

This clone has just a few counts. Written as DNA, the CDR3 is TGTGCCAGCAGCCAAGATTCCCAGGGAGGGCTTAAGACTGAAGCTTTCTTT. This encodes CASSQDSQGGLKTEAFF. The rearrangement uses TRBV4-2 and TRBJ1-1; possibly TRBD1 for D (5 bases). The germline V gene encodes CDR1 LGHNA and CDR2 YNFKEQ. Trimming took 0 bases from V and 5 from J, leaving 19 bases between them. The CDR3 extends over 17 amino acids.

The chain joins TRBV7-2 to TRBJ1-4; D is unclear. The germline V gene has CDR1 SGHTA and CDR2 FQGNSA. The length of the CDR3 is 15 residues. Trimming took 0 bases from V and 4 from J, leaving 9 bases between them. The CDR3 protein is CASSLAAGFNEKLFF. CDR3 bases: TGTGCCAGCAGCTTAGCGGCGGGGTTTAATGAAAAACTGTTTTTT.

The rearrangement joins TRBV11-2 to TRBJ2-3, with 9 bases lining up with TRBD1. V trimming: 4 bases; J trimming: 3 bases; junction bases outside the gene matches: 8. The germline V gene has CDR1 SGHAT and CDR2 FQNNGV. CDR3 length: 16 amino acids. The CDR3 here is CASSSPLGQGTDTQYF. The DNA of the CDR3 is TGTGCCAGCAGCTCGCCCCTGGGACAGGGAACAGATACGCAGTATTTT.

The gene calls are TRBV2 and TRBJ2-3, with 8 bases lining up with TRBD2. The CDR3 contains 15 residues. Germline loops: CDR1 SNHLY, CDR2 FYNNEI. V was pared by 4 bases and J by 2 bases, with 5 bases of the junction left unmatched. In DNA form, the CDR3 reads TGTGCCAGCAGTGTGTGGCGGGGGGACACAGATACGCAGTATTTT. It encodes CASSVWRGDTDTQYF. Combining the CDR3 with reference TRBV2 and TRBJ2-3 gives the whole variable domain EPEVTQTPSHQVTQMGQEVILRCVPISNHLYFYWYRQILGQKVEFLVSFYNNEISEKSEIFDDQFSVERPDGSNFTLKIRSTKLEDSAMYFCASSVWRGDTDTQYFGPGTRLTVL.

V gene TRBV15 combines with J gene TRBJ1-3, with 10 bases lining up with TRBD1. The germline V gene encodes CDR1 LNHNV and CDR2 YYDKDF (reference sequence). J lost 1 base, V lost 8 bases, and 5 bases had no gene match. This CDR3 spans 15 amino acids. The CDR3 here is CATGGTGVSGNTIYF. The CDR3 DNA reads TGTGCCACCGGGGGGACAGGGGTATCTGGAAACACCATATATTTT.

This sequence joins TRBV6-5 and TRBJ2-2; 9 nucleotides match TRBD1. The CDR3 sequence is 15 residues long. Germline CDR1 MNHEY, CDR2 SVGAGI. V was pared by 6 bases and J by 7 bases, with 9 bases of the junction left unmatched. CDR3 DNA sequence: TGTGCCAGCAGCGTTTCCGGACAGGGGAACGGGGAGCTGTTTTTT. Its translation is CASSVSGQGNGELFF.

The chain recombines TRBV2 with TRBJ1-4; TRBD1 matches at 7 bases. Germline assignment: CDR1 SNHLY and CDR2 FYNNEI. CDR3 length: 16 residues. The junction had 5 bases not matched to a gene; V was cut back by 4 bases and J by 0 bases. The CDR3 spells CASSGGQLATNEKLFF. The CDR3 DNA reads TGTGCCAGCAGTGGGGGACAGTTGGCAACTAATGAAAAACTGTTTTTT.

The rearrangement uses TRBV2 and TRBJ2-3; 10 nucleotides align to TRBD1. This CDR3 contains 15 residues. Trimming at V came to 6 bases and at J to 4 bases, leaving 7 bases not matched to a gene. In germline, CDR1 is SNHLY, CDR2 FYNNEI. The CDR3 protein is CASSRDRGRPDTQYF. As DNA, the CDR3 is TGTGCCAGCAGCCGGGACAGGGGAAGGCCAGATACGCAGTATTTT.